This T cell receptor (beta chain) was documented in a study of cytomegalovirus exposure and HLA in healthy donors. Sequenced by immunoSEQ multiplex PCR; TCRdb stores in-frame clones only, minus some. Of about 200,000 clones listed, around four fifths were seen once; the top ten hold roughly 5.5%. This CDR3 region has 14 residues. Trimming stripped 3 bases from V and 5 bases from J, with 12 bases between. Germline CDR1 reads SGHNT; CDR2 reads YYREEE (reference sequence). The source material was PBMCs. This chain uses TRBV5-4 with TRBJ2-1; D gene unclear. This receptor was taken from a woman aged 18 to 35 in good health and CMV-seronegative. The CDR3 here is CASSSRSKNNEQFF. DNA of the CDR3: TGTGCCAGCAGCTCCCGTTCCAAAAACAATGAGCAGTTCTTC.